At least ten counts were recorded for the clone carrying this T cell receptor (beta chain). The sample is drawn from a study of patients and donors after allogeneic stem cell transplantation. CDR3 size: 11 residues. Trimming removed 4 bases at V and 2 bases at J, with 2 bases between. One entry per CDR3 protein results from TCRdb running MiXCR on the RT-PCR reads. The sample has roughly 40,000 distinct CDR3 sequences, roughly 30% seen once; the top ten hold roughly 78%. The sequence was collected from a human donor who was either an allogeneic HSCT recipient or a stem cell or donor lymphocyte infusion donor (not recorded which). It is not recorded whose cells these are; they may come from a transplant donor. The source material was blood, either unsorted or a sorted T cell fraction (not recorded which). J is TRBJ1-2 and V is TRBV12-3 or TRBV12-4, with D hard to call. CDR3 sequence: CASSSNYGYTF. As DNA, the CDR3 is TGTGCCAGCAGTTCCAACTATGGCTACACCTTC.